The 12 T cell receptor beta chains listed next were all sequenced from one sample in a study of neurological immune-mediated disorders. A single record per CDR3 protein comes from TCRdb applying MiXCR to the 5' RACE reads. The sample consists of about 46,000 distinct CDR3 sequences, 4% to 5.5% of them appearing once. Sequences were obtained from PBMCs. These receptors originate from a woman aged 60 to 75 with multiple sclerosis.

In its sample, this clonotype was seen a few times. The chain has TRBV11-2 and TRBJ2-2; the match to TRBD1 covers 10 bases. This CDR3 comprises 15 residues. Germline V gene lookup returns CDR1 SGHAT and CDR2 FQNNGV. Trimming took 3 bases from V and 4 from J; bases not matched to a gene: 2. The CDR3 loop is CASSFRTGGTGELFF. CDR3 nucleotides: TGTGCCAGCAGCTTTAGGACAGGGGGCACCGGGGAGCTGTTTTTT.

This clonotype has at least ten counts. This chain uses TRBV7-9 with TRBJ2-1; 12 bases line up with TRBD2. CDR3 length: 15 residues. Germline V gene sequence: CDR1 SEHNR, CDR2 FQNEAQ (reference sequence). Unmatched junction bases numbered 4, after V lost 3 bases and J lost 7 bases. The CDR3 loop reads CASSFPSGRENEQFF. As DNA, the CDR3 is TGTGCCAGCAGCTTCCCTAGCGGGAGGGAGAATGAGCAGTTCTTC.

This clonotype was recorded many times. The rearrangement joins TRBV25-1 to TRBJ2-5, with 9 bases matching TRBD2. V shed 5 bases and J 0 bases; nucleotides not matched to a gene: 4. The CDR3 has 15 amino acids. Germline V lookup: CDR1 MGHDK, CDR2 SYGVNS. CDR3 amino acids: CASSRLAEYQETQYF. CDR3 nucleotide sequence: TGTGCCAGCAGTCGACTAGCGGAGTACCAAGAGACCCAGTACTTC.

This clonotype came up many times. This chain connects TRBV7-8 to TRBJ1-1; a weak D match, TRBD1 (5 bases). There are 15 residues in the CDR3. Looked up from germline, CDR1 is SGHVS and CDR2 is FQNEAQ. V was trimmed by 2 bases and J by 7 bases, leaving 17 bases between them. The CDR3 is CASSLLGQGRGEAFF. DNA for the CDR3: TGTGCCAGCAGCTTACTCGGGCAGGGTCGTGGTGAAGCTTTCTTT.

In this sample, this clonotype turned up many times. At one end the junction does not follow the germline gene, possibly because of a read error. The V and J genes are TRBV28 and TRBJ1-5, with D uncertain. Germline V gene data show CDR1 as MDHEN and CDR2 as SYDVKM. This CDR3 is built from 14 residues. CDR3 DNA sequence: TGTGCCAGCATAGGGAGGCTTAGCAATCAGCCCCAGAATTTT. Translation: CASIGRLSNQPQNF. The full variable domain, its missing parts supplied by reference TRBV28 and TRBJ1-5, is DVKVTQSSRYLVKRTGEKVFLECVQDMDHENMFWYRQDPGLGLRLIYFSYDVKMKEKGDIPEGYSVSREKKERFSLILESASTNQTSMYLCASIGRLSNQPQNFGDGTRLSIL.

This clonotype has a count of ten or more. J is TRBJ2-3 and V is TRBV7-2, with unresolved D. Deletions cut 1 base from V and 3 bases from J, with 11 bases between. The CDR3 is made up of 15 amino acids. Germline lookup yields CDR1 SGHTA and CDR2 FQGNSA. In DNA, the CDR3 is TGTGCCAGCAGCTTAGGTCCAGCTGGAACAGATACGCAGTATTTT. Residues: CASSLGPAGTDTQYF.

This clonotype was found many times. The J gene is TRBJ1-4, the V gene TRBV6-4; tentative D call: TRBD1 (5 bases). Per the germline V gene, CDR1 is MRHNA and CDR2 is SNTAGT. The CDR3 is 14 residues long. V was shortened by 6 bases and J by 8 bases, with 16 bases between the two germline ends. Here the CDR3 reads CASRGLEEGEKLFF. The CDR3 coding sequence is TGTGCCAGCAGGGGACTCGAGGAGGGGGAAAAACTGTTTTTT.

The chain recombines TRBV7-2 with TRBJ2-3; TRBD2 matches at 9 bases. Per germline, CDR1 SGHTA and CDR2 FQGNSA. The junction had 5 bases not matched to a gene; V was cut back by 6 bases and J by 1 base. This CDR3 has 15 amino acids. CDR3 bases: TGTGCCAGCAGGCCTCTAGCGGGACGCACAGATACGCAGTATTTT. Protein product: CASRPLAGRTDTQYF.

This clonotype was detected many times. V usage is TRBV12-3 or TRBV12-4 and J usage is TRBJ2-3, with 7 bases matching TRBD2. J lost 2 bases, V lost 1 base, and 3 bases had no gene match. This CDR3 region has 15 residues. The CDR3 region has the DNA TGTGCCAGCAGTTTAGTAGCGGGCGCCACAGATACGCAGTATTTT. This gives the protein CASSLVAGATDTQYF.

This clonotype came up many times. The V and J genes are TRBV7-3 and TRBJ1-1; D might be TRBD1 (6 bases). The CDR3 is 15 amino acids. Germline V gene data show CDR1 as SGHTA and CDR2 as FQGTGA. V gave up 5 bases and J gave up 2 bases, with 15 bases separating them. The DNA of the CDR3 is TGTGCCAGCAGCCCCGAGGGGGGTCATAACACTGAAGCTTTCTTT. As protein: CASSPEGGHNTEAFF.

This clonotype was picked up a small number of times. The chain joins TRBV15 to TRBJ1-5; D is possibly TRBD1 (5 bases). The V end was cut by 0 bases, the J end by 2 bases, with 11 bases between. The CDR3 runs 16 residues. Germline loops: CDR1 LNHNV, CDR2 YYDKDF (reference sequence). CDR3 sequence: CATSRDGGVGNQPQHF. For the CDR3, the DNA is TGTGCCACCAGCAGAGATGGGGGGGTCGGCAATCAGCCCCAGCATTTT.

In this sample, this clonotype turned up a few times. The J gene is TRBJ1-5, the V gene TRBV7-2; 8 bases agree with TRBD1. Germline V gene lookup returns CDR1 SGHTA and CDR2 FQGNSA. This CDR3 region has 15 residues. V trimming: 5 bases; J trimming: 3 bases; junction bases outside the gene matches: 6. Here the CDR3 reads CASSLGTGLNQPQHF. CDR3 DNA sequence: TGTGCCAGCAGCCTAGGGACAGGACTCAATCAGCCCCAGCATTTT.